This T cell receptor beta chain originates from a study of T-cell reconstitution after alpha-beta-depleted transplantation in children. Study observations and caveats: Elevated TCRbeta diversity at day 60 was traced, in some patients, to surviving recipient T cells and thymic progenitors. Fresh T-cell production supplied most of the T-cell counts and diversity seen one year after transplant. Several hundred expanded graft clones reportedly gave rise to the alpha-beta T cells present about two months after transplant.

This clonotype was seen ten or more times. No antigen is known for it. The authors prepared the TCRbeta library with unique molecular identifiers. One entry per CDR3 protein results from TCRdb running MiXCR on the PCR reads. The sample holds hundreds of thousands of distinct CDR3 sequences, around 12% seen once. CDR3 length: 15 residues. In germline, CDR1 is SGHRS, CDR2 YFSETQ. Losses at the gene ends were 4 bases for V and 2 bases for J; bases not matched to a gene: 8. This receptor was identified in a girl aged 2 to 9 with congenital amegakaryocytic thrombocytopenia, due to receive a stem cell transplant. The sequences come from PBMCs, collected before TCRalphabeta/CD19-depleted stem cell transplant. V and J are TRBV5-1 and TRBJ2-5; 7 positions agree with TRBD1. The CDR3 DNA reads as TGCGCCAGCAGCCGACGACCGGGACAGCAAGAGACCCAGTACTTC. Residues: CASSRRPGQQETQYF.